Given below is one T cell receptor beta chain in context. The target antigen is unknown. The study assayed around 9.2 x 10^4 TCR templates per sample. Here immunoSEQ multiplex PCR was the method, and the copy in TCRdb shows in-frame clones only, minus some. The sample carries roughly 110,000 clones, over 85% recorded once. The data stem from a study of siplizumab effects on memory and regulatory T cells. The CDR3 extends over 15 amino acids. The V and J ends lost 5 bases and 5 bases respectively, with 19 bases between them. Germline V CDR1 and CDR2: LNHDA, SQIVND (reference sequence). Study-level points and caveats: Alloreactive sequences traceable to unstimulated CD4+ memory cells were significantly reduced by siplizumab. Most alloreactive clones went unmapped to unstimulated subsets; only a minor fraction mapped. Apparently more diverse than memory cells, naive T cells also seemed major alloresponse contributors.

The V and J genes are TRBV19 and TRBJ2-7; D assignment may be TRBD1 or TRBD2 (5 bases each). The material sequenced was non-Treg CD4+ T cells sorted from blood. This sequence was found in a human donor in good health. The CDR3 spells CASSAPGPSTDEQYF. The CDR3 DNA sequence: TGTGCCAGTAGTGCTCCGGGACCCTCGACTGACGAGCAGTACTTC.